This TCR beta chain was recovered during a study of control samples from healthy donors and cancer patients. CDR3 length: 15 residues. The germline CDR1 and CDR2 sequences are KGHDR and SFDVKD. Unmatched junction bases numbered 4, after V lost 3 bases and J lost 4 bases. Method: immunoSEQ multiplex PCR; TCRdb's copy keeps in-frame clones and lacks some. There are around 50,000 clones in the sample; 90% to 95% occur only once, and roughly 2.3% lies in the top ten. The V call is TRBV24-1, the J call TRBJ2-5, with 10 bases that match TRBD1. The specimen was blood. This sequence was found in a young man in good health. The CDR3 DNA reads as TGTGCCACCAGTGATCCCGGGACAGGGGCAGAGACCCAGTACTTC. The encoded protein is CATSDPGTGAETQYF.